These T cell receptor beta chains were read from a single sample in a study of cytotoxic CD8 clonotypes in ibrutinib-treated CLL. Assay: immunoSEQ multiplex PCR; the TCRdb copy retains only in-frame clones and omits some. The sample contains 11,000 or so clones, roughly 83% of which appear only once. The specimen was PBMCs, collected at disease progression, from a patient treated with ibrutinib. These receptors were obtained from a human donor with chronic lymphocytic leukemia. The CDR3 runs from the conserved cysteine through the conserved F or W. Fields, in order: D gene, V gene, J gene, clone size, CDR3 protein, CDR3 DNA. The D gene is left open where the match is weak. Clone size is not always given. Where it is, it says once, few, many or a class for expanded clones.

D: TRBD1
V: TRBV6-5
J: TRBJ1-3
size: -
CDR3: CASSYRTGAGNTIYF
DNA: TGTGCCAGCAGTTACCGGACAGGGGCTGGAAACACCATATATTTT

D: TRBD2
V: TRBV9
J: TRBJ2-5
size: -
CDR3: CASSASSSGLETQYF
DNA: TGTGCCAGCAGCGCGTCTTCTAGCGGCTTAGAGACCCAGTACTTC

D: -
V: TRBV12-5
J: TRBJ2-3
size: -
CDR3: CASATIQVLSDTQYF
DNA: TGTGCTAGTGCCACGATACAGGTCCTATCAGATACGCAGTATTTT

D: TRBD2
V: TRBV7-2
J: TRBJ2-7
size: -
CDR3: CASSQDPSGRTYEQYF
DNA: TGTGCCAGCAGCCAAGACCCTAGCGGGAGAACCTACGAGCAGTACTTC

D: TRBD2
V: TRBV15
J: TRBJ2-3
size: -
CDR3: CATSREALGSGSGTDTQYF
DNA: TGTGCCACCAGCAGAGAGGCCCTCGGAAGCGGGAGTGGCACAGATACGCAGTATTTT

D: -
V: TRBV2
J: TRBJ1-5
size: -
CDR3: CASRGHYNQPQHF
DNA: TGTGCCAGCAGGGGACACTACAATCAGCCCCAGCATTTT

D: -
V: TRBV7-8
J: TRBJ2-3
size: once
CDR3: CASSLGLDTQYF
DNA: TGTGCCAGCAGCTTGGGGTTAGATACGCAGTATTTT

D: -
V: TRBV7-3
J: TRBJ2-3
size: -
CDR3: CASSYLPRNTLGTDTQYF
DNA: TGTGCCAGCAGCTACCTTCCCCGGAATACTCTTGGGACAGATACGCAGTATTTT

D: -
V: TRBV30
J: TRBJ1-1
size: few
CDR3: CAWSRWNTEAFF
DNA: TGTGCCTGGAGCCGGTGGAACACTGAAGCTTTCTTT

D: TRBD1
V: TRBV9
J: TRBJ1-3
size: -
CDR3: CASSPGQTSGNTIYF
DNA: TGTGCCAGCAGCCCGGGACAGACCTCTGGAAACACCATATATTTT

D: -
V: TRBV5-8
J: TRBJ2-7
size: -
CDR3: CASSFHLGSSHYEQYF
DNA: TGTGCCAGCAGCTTTCATCTAGGGTCCTCGCACTACGAGCAGTACTTC

D: -
V: TRBV10-3
J: TRBJ1-1
size: -
CDR3: CAISDAEEGPMNTEAFF
DNA: TGTGCCATCAGTGATGCGGAGGAGGGCCCCATGAACACTGAAGCTTTCTTT

D: TRBD2
V: TRBV30
J: TRBJ2-1
size: -
CDR3: CAWSVGLAGMYNEQFF
DNA: TGTGCCTGGAGTGTAGGCCTAGCGGGGATGTACAATGAGCAGTTCTTC

D: -
V: TRBV7-9
J: TRBJ2-5
size: -
CDR3: CASSPQETQYF
DNA: TGTGCCAGCAGCCCCCAAGAGACCCAGTACTTC

D: TRBD2
V: TRBV7-2
J: TRBJ2-5
size: -
CDR3: CASSTGLAGGPRETQYF
DNA: TGTGCCAGCAGCACCGGACTAGCGGGAGGGCCGAGGGAGACCCAGTACTTC

D: -
V: TRBV19
J: TRBJ2-7
size: -
CDR3: CASSRHLAYEQYF
DNA: TGTGCCAGTAGTCGCCACCTTGCCTACGAGCAGTACTTC

D: TRBD1
V: TRBV7-2
J: TRBJ1-4
size: -
CDR3: CASSTTGGAEKLFF
DNA: TGTGCCAGCAGCACGACAGGGGGCGCGGAAAAACTGTTTTTT

D: -
V: TRBV15
J: TRBJ1-1
size: -
CDR3: CATSRERTVNTEAFF
DNA: TGTGCCACCAGCAGAGAGAGGACAGTAAACACTGAAGCTTTCTTT

D: -
V: TRBV5-1
J: TRBJ2-3
size: -
CDR3: CASSLGRADTQYF
DNA: TGCGCCAGCAGCTTGGGTCGGGCAGATACGCAGTATTTT

D: TRBD1
V: TRBV2
J: TRBJ2-5
size: few
CDR3: CASSEAGNRGETQYF
DNA: TGTGCCAGCAGTGAAGCGGGAAACAGGGGGGAGACCCAGTACTTC

D: -
V: TRBV28
J: TRBJ1-4
size: -
CDR3: CASSFTTNEKLFF
DNA: TGTGCCAGCAGTTTTACAACTAATGAAAAACTGTTTTTT

D: -
V: TRBV11-2
J: TRBJ2-4
size: -
CDR3: CASSLESTAHGAKNIQYF
DNA: TGTGCCAGCAGCTTAGAAAGCACAGCTCACGGGGCCAAAAACATTCAGTACTTC

D: -
V: TRBV20-1
J: TRBJ2-1
size: -
CDR3: CSARGHNEQFF
DNA: TGCAGTGCTAGAGGACACAATGAGCAGTTCTTC

D: TRBD1
V: TRBV5-1
J: TRBJ2-5
size: -
CDR3: CASSRKTGPQETQYF
DNA: TGCGCCAGCAGCCGAAAGACAGGGCCCCAAGAGACCCAGTACTTC

D: TRBD2
V: TRBV28
J: TRBJ2-5
size: -
CDR3: CASSLSGRVETQYF
DNA: TGTGCCAGCAGTTTAAGCGGGAGGGTAGAGACCCAGTACTTC

D: -
V: TRBV7-9
J: TRBJ2-1
size: -
CDR3: CASSFGYNEQFF
DNA: TGTGCCAGCAGCTTCGGGTACAATGAGCAGTTCTTC

D: -
V: TRBV10-3
J: TRBJ2-1
size: -
CDR3: CAISETLQYNEQFF
DNA: TGTGCCATCAGTGAGACCCTCCAGTACAATGAGCAGTTCTTC

D: -
V: TRBV2
J: TRBJ2-7
size: -
CDR3: CASSPTGAPSYEQYF
DNA: TGTGCCAGCAGTCCGACAGGTGCCCCCTCCTACGAGCAGTACTTC

D: -
V: TRBV29-1
J: TRBJ2-5
size: -
CDR3: CSVEESEARETQYF
DNA: TGCAGCGTTGAAGAATCCGAAGCCAGGGAGACCCAGTACTTC

D: TRBD1
V: TRBV7-9
J: TRBJ1-5
size: few
CDR3: CASSFEVGQGPQPQHF
DNA: TGTGCCAGCAGCTTTGAAGTGGGACAGGGGCCGCAGCCCCAGCATTTT

D: TRBD2
V: TRBV7-8
J: TRBJ2-1
size: once
CDR3: CASSNSGLSYNEQFF
DNA: TGTGCCAGCAGCAATAGCGGGCTCTCCTACAATGAGCAGTTCTTC

D: -
V: TRBV9
J: TRBJ2-5
size: few
CDR3: CASSVGKGPEETQYF
DNA: TGTGCCAGCAGCGTAGGGAAAGGGCCCGAGGAGACCCAGTACTTC

D: -
V: TRBV27
J: TRBJ2-2
size: -
CDR3: CASRRITGELFF
DNA: TGTGCCAGCAGAAGGATCACCGGGGAGCTGTTTTTT

D: -
V: TRBV11-2
J: TRBJ2-3
size: -
CDR3: CASSLDRGDTDTQYF
DNA: TGTGCCAGCAGCTTAGATCGCGGGGACACAGATACGCAGTATTTT

D: -
V: TRBV7-3
J: TRBJ2-5
size: -
CDR3: CASSLGGLETQYF
DNA: TGTGCCAGCAGCTTAGGAGGTTTGGAGACCCAGTACTTC

D: TRBD1
V: TRBV27
J: TRBJ2-7
size: -
CDR3: CASSRGPPDRGLGEQYF
DNA: TGTGCCAGCAGTCGAGGCCCCCCAGACAGGGGTTTGGGTGAGCAGTACTTC

D: -
V: TRBV19
J: TRBJ1-5
size: few
CDR3: CASSIAGHIYSNQPQHF
DNA: TGTGCCAGTAGTATCGCGGGACATATTTATAGCAATCAGCCCCAGCATTTT

D: TRBD2
V: TRBV19
J: TRBJ2-1
size: -
CDR3: CASSRTSYNEQFF
DNA: TGTGCCAGTAGTCGGACTAGTTACAATGAGCAGTTCTTC

D: TRBD1
V: TRBV5-1
J: TRBJ1-3
size: -
CDR3: CASSLRTGPGNTIYF
DNA: TGCGCCAGCAGCCTAAGGACAGGGCCAGGAAACACCATATATTTT

D: -
V: TRBV11-2
J: TRBJ2-7
size: -
CDR3: CATLGGDHEQYF
DNA: TGTGCCACCCTGGGTGGAGATCACGAGCAGTACTTC

D: -
V: TRBV19
J: TRBJ2-1
size: few
CDR3: CASSRQRQQFF
DNA: TGTGCCAGTAGTCGACAGCGACAGCAGTTCTTC

D: -
V: TRBV6-5
J: TRBJ1-2
size: -
CDR3: CASLPSTVNYGYTF
DNA: TGTGCCAGCCTCCCGTCGACGGTAAACTATGGCTACACCTTC

D: -
V: TRBV6-5
J: TRBJ2-1
size: few
CDR3: CASSSPGGYEQFF
DNA: TGTGCCAGCAGTTCCCCTGGAGGGTATGAGCAGTTCTTC

D: -
V: TRBV29-1
J: TRBJ2-7
size: -
CDR3: CSVSRDGTYEQYF
DNA: TGCAGCGTTAGCCGAGACGGGACCTACGAGCAGTACTTC

D: -
V: TRBV7-2
J: TRBJ2-5
size: -
CDR3: CASSLGVVVGETQYF
DNA: TGTGCCAGCAGCTTAGGGGTGGTAGTCGGAGAGACCCAGTACTTC

D: TRBD2
V: TRBV28
J: TRBJ2-1
size: -
CDR3: CASGGSGRAHEQFF
DNA: TGTGCCAGCGGGGGTAGCGGGAGGGCCCATGAGCAGTTCTTC

D: -
V: TRBV30
J: TRBJ1-3
size: -
CDR3: CAWSVGNTIYF
DNA: TGTGCCTGGAGTGTTGGAAACACCATATATTTT

D: -
V: TRBV5-1
J: TRBJ2-1
size: -
CDR3: CASSDGGPSNEQFF
DNA: TGCGCCAGCAGCGACGGGGGGCCGAGTAATGAGCAGTTCTTC

D: -
V: TRBV4-1
J: TRBJ1-2
size: -
CDR3: CASSQGGSNYGYTF
DNA: TGCGCCAGCAGCCAAGGGGGGTCCAACTATGGCTACACCTTC

D: -
V: TRBV14
J: TRBJ1-4
size: -
CDR3: CASSPPFF
DNA: TGTGCCAGCAGTCCCCCTTTTTTT